This is a list of T cell receptor beta chains from one sample in a study of T cell responses to AZD1222 COVID-19 vaccine. The repertoire was sequenced with immunoSEQ multiplex PCR; TCRdb's copy has only in-frame clones and lacks some. Of 150,000 or so clones in the sample, under 95% were seen once. The specimen comprised peripheral blood, sampled 28 days after the second AZD1222 dose. The origin of the receptors is an adult who received the AZD1222 COVID-19 vaccine. Both conserved end residues are part of each CDR3.

len	v_gene	j_gene	CDR3aa
14	TRBV5-1	TRBJ1-1	CASSATGEGTEAFF
11	TRBV12-3/TRBV12-4	TRBJ2-1	CASSLGDQQFF
12	TRBV30	TRBJ1-2	CAWGTGSHGYTF
14	TRBV25-1	TRBJ1-2	CASSESHRAVGYTF
12	TRBV6-4	TRBJ1-2	CASSDKDRGGTF
15	TRBV5-1	TRBJ1-5	CASSLTGDPNQPQHF
12	TRBV30	TRBJ1-3	CAWTLTRDTIYF
16	TRBV6-5	TRBJ2-1	CASSYSGLAGANEQFF
16	TRBV3-1/TRBV3-2	TRBJ1-4	CASSQGTGATGEKLFF
16	TRBV27	TRBJ2-7	CASRQGLAGYSYEQYF
13	TRBV19	TRBJ2-7	CASSVAGYYEQYF
14	TRBV6-5	TRBJ1-1	CASTIDRVRAEAFF
14	TRBV27	TRBJ2-7	CASSLDDLRYEQYF
16	TRBV21-1	TRBJ1-2	CASSNGMGDGEYGYTF
16	TRBV10-3	TRBJ2-1	CAISERLARTDNEQFF
15	TRBV7-2	TRBJ1-4	CASSRQGAPNEKLFF
16	TRBV7-9	TRBJ1-6	CASSYPDRAYNSPLHF
16	TRBV7-9	TRBJ2-1	CASSLGGQGAYNEQFF
16	TRBV9	TRBJ1-6	CASSEQGAAYNSPLHF
13	TRBV19	TRBJ2-7	CASSSSGTYEQYF
14	TRBV19	TRBJ2-7	CASSTRGHPYEQYF
9	TRBV21-1	TRBJ1-5	CAPRWPQHF
14	TRBV9	TRBJ1-4	CASSEDRGGEKLFF
15	TRBV10-3	TRBJ2-1	CAISEMGQGGSEQFF
15	TRBV5-1	TRBJ2-1	CASSLTGTSYNEQFF
18	TRBV21-1	TRBJ2-6	CASTFLTGDLSGANVLTF
16	TRBV6-5	TRBJ1-3	CASSYSGTGRGNTIYF
15	TRBV9	TRBJ1-4	CASSVTTSVNEKLFF
15	TRBV4-3	TRBJ1-1	CASSQTLTGGGEAFF